Sequencing of this TCR beta chain was carried out in a study of chemoradiotherapy in HPV16-positive cancers. Study-level information: Functional T-cell assays on a couple of HPV16-positive patients' cells defined candidate HPV-specific clones and common TCR motifs. Whole-study findings and limits: Candidate HPV-specific clones and E7-related TCR motifs grew in tumor during treatment. HPV-responsive T-cell expansion during chemoradiotherapy was linked to improved recurrence-free survival in HPV16-positive patients.

The CDR3 has 16 residues. Germline CDR1 is SGDLS and CDR2 is YYNGEE. V was pared by 4 bases and J by 5 bases, with 14 bases of the junction left unmatched. Libraries were prepared by immunoSEQ multiplex PCR; TCRdb keeps only in-frame clonotypes and omits some of them. The sample carries 12,000 or so clones, around 80% recorded once. Over chemoradiotherapy, repertoires were sampled more than once. This clone was recorded once. What it binds is unknown. This rearrangement joins TRBV9 to TRBJ2-5, with 7 bases aligning to TRBD2. This material was acquired from a patient who underwent chemoradiotherapy. This receptor was identified in a human donor with HPV-associated anogenital cancer. The CDR3 sequence: CASSPRGGRGTETQYF. The CDR3 nucleotides read TGTGCCAGCAGCCCCCGGGGTGGGCGGGGGACGGAGACCCAGTACTTC. Drawing the rest from reference TRBV9 and TRBJ2-5, the complete variable domain is DSGVTQTPKHLITATGQRVTLRCSPRSGDLSVYWYQQSLDQGLQFLIQYYNGEERAKGNILERFSAQQFPDLHSELNLSSLELGDSALYFCASSPRGGRGTETQYFGPGTRLLVL.